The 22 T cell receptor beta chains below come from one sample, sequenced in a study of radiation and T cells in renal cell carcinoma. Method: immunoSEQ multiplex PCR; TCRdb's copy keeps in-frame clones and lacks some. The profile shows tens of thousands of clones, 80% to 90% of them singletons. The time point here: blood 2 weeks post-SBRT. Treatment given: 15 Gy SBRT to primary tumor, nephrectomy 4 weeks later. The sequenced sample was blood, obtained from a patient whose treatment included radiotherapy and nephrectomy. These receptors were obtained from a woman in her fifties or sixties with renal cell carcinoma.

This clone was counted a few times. Here the CDR3 reads CARLRTRNNEQFF. The CDR3 nucleotides are TGTGCCAGACTCCGGACTAGAAACAATGAGCAGTTCTTC. The chain is built from TRBV9 and TRBJ2-1; 7 bases fit TRBD2. Trimming removed 8 bases from V and 5 bases from J; junction bases left unmatched: 7. This CDR3 has 13 amino acids. Germline CDR1 SGDLS, CDR2 YYNGEE.

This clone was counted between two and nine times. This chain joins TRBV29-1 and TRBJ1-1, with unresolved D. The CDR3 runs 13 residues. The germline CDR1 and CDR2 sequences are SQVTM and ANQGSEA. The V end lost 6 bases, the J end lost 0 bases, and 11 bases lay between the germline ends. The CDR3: CSVSAVLNTEAFF. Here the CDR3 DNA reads TGCAGCGTGTCAGCCGTCCTGAACACTGAAGCTTTCTTT.

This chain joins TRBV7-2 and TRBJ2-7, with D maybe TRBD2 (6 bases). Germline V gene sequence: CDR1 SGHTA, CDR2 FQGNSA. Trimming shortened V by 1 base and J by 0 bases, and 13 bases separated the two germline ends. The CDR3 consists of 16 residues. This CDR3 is CASSLVGRGGSYEQYF. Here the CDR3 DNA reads TGTGCCAGCAGCTTAGTGGGGCGGGGCGGCTCCTACGAGCAGTACTTC.

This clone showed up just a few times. The CDR3 DNA reads TGTGCCATCAGTACTGGAAACACCATATATTTT. Its protein product is CAISTGNTIYF. The gene calls are TRBV10-3 and TRBJ1-3; D gene unclear. V shed 5 bases and J shed 2 bases, with 1 base lying between them. Germline CDR1 reads ENHRY; CDR2 reads SYGVKD. The CDR3 totals 11 residues.

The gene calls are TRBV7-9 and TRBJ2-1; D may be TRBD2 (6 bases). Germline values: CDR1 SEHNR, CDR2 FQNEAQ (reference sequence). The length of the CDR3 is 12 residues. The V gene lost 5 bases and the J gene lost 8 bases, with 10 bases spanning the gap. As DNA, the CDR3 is TGTGCCAGCAGCACTAGCCCCTATGAGCAGTTCTTC. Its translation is CASSTSPYEQFF. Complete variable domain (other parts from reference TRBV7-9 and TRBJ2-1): DTGVSQNPRHKITKRGQNVTFRCDPISEHNRLYWYRQTLGQGPEFLTYFQNEAQLEKSRLLSDRFSAERPKGSFSTLEIQRTEQGDSAMYLCASSTSPYEQFFGPGTRLTVL.

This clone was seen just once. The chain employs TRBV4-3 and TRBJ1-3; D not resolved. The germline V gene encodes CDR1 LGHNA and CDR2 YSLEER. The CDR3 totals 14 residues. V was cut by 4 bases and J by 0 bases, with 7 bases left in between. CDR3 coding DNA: TGCGCCAGCAGCCTGGACGCCTCTGGAAACACCATATATTTT. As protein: CASSLDASGNTIYF.

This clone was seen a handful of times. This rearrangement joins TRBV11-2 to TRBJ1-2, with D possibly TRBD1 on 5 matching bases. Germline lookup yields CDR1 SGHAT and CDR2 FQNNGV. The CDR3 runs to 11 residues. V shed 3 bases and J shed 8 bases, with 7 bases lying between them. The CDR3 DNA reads TGTGCCAGCAGCTTGAGGGACGGCTACACCTTC. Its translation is CASSLRDGYTF.

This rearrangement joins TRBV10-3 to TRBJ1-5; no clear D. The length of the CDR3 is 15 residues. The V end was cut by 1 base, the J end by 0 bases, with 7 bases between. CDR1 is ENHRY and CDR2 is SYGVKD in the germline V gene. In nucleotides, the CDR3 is TGTGCCATCAGTGAGTACGGGATTAGCAATCAGCCCCAGCATTTT. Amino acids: CAISEYGISNQPQHF.

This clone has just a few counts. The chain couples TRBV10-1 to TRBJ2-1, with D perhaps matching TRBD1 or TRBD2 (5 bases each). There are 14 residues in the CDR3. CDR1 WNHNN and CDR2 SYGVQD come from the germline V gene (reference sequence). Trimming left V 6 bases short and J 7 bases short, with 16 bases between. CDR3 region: CASSTGTVSNEQFF. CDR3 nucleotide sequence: TGCGCCAGCAGCACCGGGACGGTGTCAAATGAGCAGTTCTTC.

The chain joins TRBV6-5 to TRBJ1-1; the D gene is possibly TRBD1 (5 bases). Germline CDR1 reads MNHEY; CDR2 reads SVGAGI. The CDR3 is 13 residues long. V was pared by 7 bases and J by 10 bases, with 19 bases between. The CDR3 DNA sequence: TGTGCCAGCAACGAACCGGGGCTCCCGGGAGCTTTCTTT. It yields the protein CASNEPGLPGAFF.

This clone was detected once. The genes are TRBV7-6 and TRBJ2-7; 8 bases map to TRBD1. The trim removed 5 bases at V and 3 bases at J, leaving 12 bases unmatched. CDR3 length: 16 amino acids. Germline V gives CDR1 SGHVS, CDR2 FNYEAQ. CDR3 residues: CASSPLSGTGYYEQYF. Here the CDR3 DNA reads TGTGCCAGCAGCCCCCTCTCCGGGACAGGTTACTACGAGCAGTACTTC.

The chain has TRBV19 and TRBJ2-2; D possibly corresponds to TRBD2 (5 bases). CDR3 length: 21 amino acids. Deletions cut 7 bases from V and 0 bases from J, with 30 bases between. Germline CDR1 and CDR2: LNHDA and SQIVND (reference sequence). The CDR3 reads CASKIQDWSTMGVPNTGELFF. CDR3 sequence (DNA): TGTGCCAGTAAGATCCAGGACTGGAGTACCATGGGCGTGCCGAACACCGGGGAGCTGTTTTTT.

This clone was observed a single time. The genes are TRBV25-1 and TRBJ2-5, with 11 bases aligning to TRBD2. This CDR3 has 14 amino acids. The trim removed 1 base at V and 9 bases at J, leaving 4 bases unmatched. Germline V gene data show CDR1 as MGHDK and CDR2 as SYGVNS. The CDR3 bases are TGTGCCAGCAGTGAATCTATAGCGGGGGGGGCCCAGTACTTC. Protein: CASSESIAGGAQYF.

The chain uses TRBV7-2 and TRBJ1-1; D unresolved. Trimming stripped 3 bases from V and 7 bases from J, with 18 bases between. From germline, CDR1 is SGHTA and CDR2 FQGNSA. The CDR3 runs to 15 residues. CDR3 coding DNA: TGTGCCAGCAGCTTGGAGGAGGTGGGGATAGGTGAAGCTTTCTTT. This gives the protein CASSLEEVGIGEAFF.

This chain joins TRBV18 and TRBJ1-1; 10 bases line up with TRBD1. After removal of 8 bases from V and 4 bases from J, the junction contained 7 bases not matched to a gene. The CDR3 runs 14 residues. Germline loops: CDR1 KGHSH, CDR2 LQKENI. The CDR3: CASGTRQGATEAFF. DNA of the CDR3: TGTGCCAGCGGAACGAGACAGGGGGCCACTGAAGCTTTCTTT.

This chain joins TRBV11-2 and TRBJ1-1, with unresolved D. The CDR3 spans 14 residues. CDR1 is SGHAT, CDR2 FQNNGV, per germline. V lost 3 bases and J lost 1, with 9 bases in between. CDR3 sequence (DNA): TGTGCCAGCAGCTTCGGACGGACGAACACTGAAGCTTTCTTT. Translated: CASSFGRTNTEAFF.

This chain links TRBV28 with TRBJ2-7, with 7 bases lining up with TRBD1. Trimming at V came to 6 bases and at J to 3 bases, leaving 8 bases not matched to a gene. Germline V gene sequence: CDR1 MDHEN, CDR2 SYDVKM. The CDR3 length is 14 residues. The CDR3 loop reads CASSEPRDSYEQYF. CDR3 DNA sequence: TGTGCCAGCAGCGAGCCCCGGGACAGCTACGAGCAGTACTTC.

The CDR3 DNA is TGTGCCAGCAGGGAGACTAGCGGGGGGCCCTACACCGGGGAGCTGTTTTTT. Its protein is CASRETSGGPYTGELFF. This rearrangement joins TRBV2 to TRBJ2-2; 13 nucleotides agree with TRBD2. There are 17 residues in the CDR3. Germline V gene sequence: CDR1 SNHLY, CDR2 FYNNEI. V shed 6 bases and J 3 bases; nucleotides not matched to a gene: 7.

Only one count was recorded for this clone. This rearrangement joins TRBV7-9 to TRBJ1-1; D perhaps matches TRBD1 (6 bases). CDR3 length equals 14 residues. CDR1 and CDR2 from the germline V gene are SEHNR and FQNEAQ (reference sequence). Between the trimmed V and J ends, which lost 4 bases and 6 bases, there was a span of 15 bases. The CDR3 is CASSSYRVKSEAFF. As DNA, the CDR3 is TGTGCCAGCAGCTCCTACAGGGTAAAGTCTGAAGCTTTCTTT.

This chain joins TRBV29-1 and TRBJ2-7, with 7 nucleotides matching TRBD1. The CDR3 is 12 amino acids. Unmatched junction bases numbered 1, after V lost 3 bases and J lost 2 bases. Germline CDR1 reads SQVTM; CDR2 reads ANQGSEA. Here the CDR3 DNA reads TGCAGCGTTGACACAGGGGCCTACGAGCAGTACTTC. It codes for CSVDTGAYEQYF.

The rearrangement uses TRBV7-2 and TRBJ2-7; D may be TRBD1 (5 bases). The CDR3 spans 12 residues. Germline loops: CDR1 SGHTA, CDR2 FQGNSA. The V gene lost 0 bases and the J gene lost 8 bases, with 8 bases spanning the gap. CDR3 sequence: CASSLATAQQYF. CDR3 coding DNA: TGTGCCAGCAGCTTAGCGACAGCGCAGCAGTACTTC.

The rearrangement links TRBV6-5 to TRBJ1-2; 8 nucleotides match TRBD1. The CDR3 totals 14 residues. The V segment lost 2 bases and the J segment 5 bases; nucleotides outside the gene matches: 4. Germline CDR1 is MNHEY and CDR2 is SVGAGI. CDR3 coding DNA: TGTGCCAGCAGTTACAGGACAGGGCCTTATGGCTACACCTTC. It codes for CASSYRTGPYGYTF.